These 24 T cell receptor beta chains came from one sample sequenced in a study of vaccination and CD4 T cells after COVID-19. Treatment defined: approximately 9-day PBMC culture with coronavirus spike peptide pools or control peptides (ViraFEST assay). Their antigen targets remain unknown. The assay that was used to sequence DNA from cultured CD4+ T cells was the Oncomine TCR Beta short-read assay. Using its own MiXCR run on the PCR reads, TCRdb lists one record per CDR3 protein. The table shows 6,500 to 9,000 distinct CDR3 sequences, with 20% to 25% occurring only once. The sequencing used CD4+ T cells from blood, cultured in vitro, collected after SARS-CoV-2 vaccination. The receptor set was obtained from a human donor who had recovered from COVID-19.

In this sample, this clonotype turned up a few times. The chain couples TRBV6-1 to TRBJ2-1, with 8 positions matching TRBD2. The length of the CDR3 is 16 residues. V gave up 5 bases and J gave up 4 bases; unmatched junction bases: 10. Germline CDR1 is MNHNS and CDR2 is SASEGT. This chain's CDR3 is CASSPGPSGLYNEQFF. The CDR3 DNA is TGTGCCAGCAGTCCCGGCCCTAGCGGGCTTTACAATGAGCAGTTCTTC.

This clonotype was seen just once. Since a much larger clone is just one base distant, this may be a read error. The chain combines TRBV20-1 with TRBJ2-1; 9 nucleotides align to TRBD1. The germline gives CDR1 DFQATT, CDR2 SNEGSKA (reference sequence). The CDR3 contains 15 residues. After removal of 7 bases from V and 2 bases from J, the junction contained 9 bases not matched to a gene. The CDR3 nucleotides read TGCAGTGTCCCTGGACAGGGGCACCCCTACAATGAGCAGTTCTTC. It is translated as CSVPGQGHPYNEQFF.

This chain links TRBV11-3 with TRBJ1-2, with unresolved D. The CDR3 totals 12 residues. Trimming took 1 base from V and 5 from J, leaving 5 bases between them. Germline V gene sequence: CDR1 SGHNT, CDR2 YENEEA. The CDR3 loop reads CASSLAEYGYTF. The CDR3 DNA sequence: TGTGCCAGCAGCTTAGCGGAGTATGGCTACACCTTC.

The V call is TRBV6-4, the J call TRBJ1-6, with TRBD1 matching 7 bases. Germline V gives CDR1 MRHNA, CDR2 SNTAGT. The junction had 7 bases not matched to a gene; V was cut back by 4 bases and J by 7 bases. The length of the CDR3 is 15 residues. The CDR3 nucleotides are TGTGCCAGCAGTGTTGTTTCAGGGGGAAATTCACCCCTCCACTTT. Its protein is CASSVVSGGNSPLHF.

The V and J genes are TRBV2 and TRBJ1-2; D is perhaps TRBD1 (6 bases). Between the trimmed V and J ends, which lost 4 bases and 4 bases, there was a span of 7 bases. Germline assignment: CDR1 SNHLY and CDR2 FYNNEI. The CDR3 has 12 amino acids. The CDR3 sequence: CASSGQAYGYTF. The DNA of the CDR3 is TGTGCCAGCAGTGGACAGGCCTATGGCTACACCTTC.

V is TRBV19 and J is TRBJ2-7, with 11 nucleotides matching TRBD2. CDR3 size: 16 residues. V gave up 4 bases and J gave up 6 bases; unmatched junction bases: 11. Germline CDR1 and CDR2: LNHDA and SQIVND (reference sequence). The CDR3 DNA follows: TGTGCCAGTAGTACCCCGGCTAGCGGGAGGTCGGTCGAGCAGTACTTC. It encodes CASSTPASGRSVEQYF.

This clonotype qualifies as medium-sized. J is TRBJ2-7 and V is TRBV20-1; 13 bases agree with TRBD2. The trim removed 8 bases at V and 3 bases at J, leaving 10 bases unmatched. CDR3 length: 15 residues. CDR1 and CDR2 from the germline V gene are DFQATT and SNEGSKA (reference sequence). The CDR3 DNA reads TGCAGTACCACCGACCGGACTAGCGGGGGCTACGAGCAGTACTTC. This translates into CSTTDRTSGGYEQYF.

This clonotype is categorized as medium-sized (0.01 to 0.1%). The chain joins TRBV24-1 to TRBJ2-7; 7 nucleotides agree with TRBD1. The CDR3 covers 17 residues. The ends lost 4 bases at V and 0 bases at J; junction bases unmatched: 11. Germline V lookup: CDR1 KGHDR, CDR2 SFDVKD. DNA of the CDR3: TGTGCCACCAGTGACCCGTTACCGGGACAGCGCTCCTACGAGCAGTACTTC. This sequence encodes CATSDPLPGQRSYEQYF.

The chain joins TRBV28 to TRBJ1-2; 9 bases fit TRBD1. Germline CDR1 is MDHEN and CDR2 is SYDVKM. The length of the CDR3 is 16 residues. V lost 4 bases, J lost 1 base, and 7 bases stayed unmatched. The CDR3 here is CASSSPTGGDNYGYTF. CDR3 DNA: TGTGCCAGCAGTTCCCCCACAGGGGGCGATAACTATGGCTACACCTTC.

This chain connects TRBV20-1 to TRBJ2-2; D is possibly TRBD1 (6 bases). Trimming cost V 3 bases and J 6 bases, with 11 bases left between them. The CDR3 contains 13 residues. The germline V gene encodes CDR1 DFQATT and CDR2 SNEGSKA (reference sequence). CDR3 nucleotide sequence: TGCAGTGCTAGTAAACAGGGCCCCGGGGAGCTGTTTTTT. Translating gives CSASKQGPGELFF.

The chain couples TRBV6-2 or TRBV6-3 to TRBJ2-7; D is ambiguous. V gave up 7 bases and J gave up 7 bases, with 23 bases separating them. Germline V gene lookup returns CDR1 MNHEY and CDR2 SVGEGT. The CDR3 totals 15 residues. The CDR3 loop is CASTHESNRAAEQYF. CDR3 nucleotides: TGTGCCAGCACTCACGAGTCCAACAGAGCTGCGGAGCAGTACTTC.

This clonotype rates as large (0.1 to 1%). The rearrangement links TRBV28 to TRBJ2-1, with D unresolved. The germline V gene encodes CDR1 MDHEN and CDR2 SYDVKM. V lost 4 bases and J lost 8, with 9 bases in between. The CDR3 has 12 residues. The DNA of the CDR3 is TGTGCCAGCAGTTCCTCTAGATATGAGCAGTTCTTC. The encoded protein is CASSSSRYEQFF. Together with reference TRBV28 and TRBJ2-1, the CDR3 gives the full variable domain: DVKVTQSSRYLVKRTGEKVFLECVQDMDHENMFWYRQDPGLGLRLIYFSYDVKMKEKGDIPEGYSVSREKKERFSLILESASTNQTSMYLCASSSSRYEQFFGPGTRLTVL.

V is TRBV11-2 and J is TRBJ2-1; possible D gene TRBD1, 5 bases. The germline V gene has CDR1 SGHAT and CDR2 FQNNGV. The CDR3 extends over 11 amino acids. Trimming took 5 bases from V and 15 from J, leaving 14 bases between them. The CDR3 protein is CASSGTGRPFF. CDR3 coding DNA: TGTGCCAGCAGCGGTACAGGCAGGCCGTTCTTC.

The chain employs TRBV5-1 and TRBJ1-2; unclear D gene. The CDR3 is made up of 13 amino acids. Germline-derived CDR1 and CDR2 are SGHRS and YFSETQ. Between the trimmed V and J ends, which lost 4 bases and 5 bases, there was a span of 12 bases. This CDR3 reads CASSLAAAYGYTF. In DNA, the CDR3 is TGCGCCAGCAGCCTGGCGGCCGCATATGGCTACACCTTC.

The V call is TRBV18, the J call TRBJ2-7; 10 nucleotides agree with TRBD2. CDR1 and CDR2 (germline): KGHSH, LQKENI. V shed 2 bases, J shed 2 bases, and the junction held 0 bases outside the gene matches. The CDR3 is 14 amino acids. The CDR3 is CASSPTSGAYEQYF. CDR3 coding DNA: TGTGCCAGCTCACCAACTAGCGGGGCCTACGAGCAGTACTTC.

The chain combines TRBV28 with TRBJ1-2; D remains ambiguous. Per the germline V gene, CDR1 is MDHEN and CDR2 is SYDVKM. The CDR3 extends over 13 amino acids. V was trimmed by 5 bases and J by 2 bases, leaving 9 bases between them. The CDR3 coding sequence is TGTGCCAGCAGTAAAGACTCCAACTATGGCTACACCTTC. It specifies CASSKDSNYGYTF.

A word on this clonotype: A much larger clone lies a single base off, so this may be a read error. This chain joins TRBV20-1 and TRBJ2-1; 8 bases are a match to TRBD2. Germline CDR1 and CDR2: DFQATT and SNEGSKA (reference sequence). The CDR3 covers 13 residues. The DNA of the CDR3 is TGCAGTGCTAGAGGCGGGGGGTACAATAAGCAGTTCTTC. This codes for CSARGGGYNKQFF.

Only a few counts were recorded for this clonotype. The chain uses TRBV6-1 and TRBJ2-7; 11 nucleotides line up with TRBD1. The CDR3 consists of 18 residues. Trimming cost V 2 bases and J 3 bases; bases outside gene matches: 12. The germline V gene has CDR1 MNHNS and CDR2 SASEGT. CDR3 region: CASSEKGTGTGGSYEQYF. The CDR3 bases are TGTGCCAGCAGTGAAAAGGGAACCGGGACAGGGGGTAGCTACGAGCAGTACTTC.

The chain uses TRBV5-6 and TRBJ2-1; D remains unclear. The V end lost 0 bases, the J end lost 7 bases, and 8 bases lay between the germline ends. The CDR3 runs to 13 residues. CDR1 is SGHDT, CDR2 YYEEEE, per germline. The CDR3 loop is CASSLAMSNEQFF. CDR3 nucleotide sequence: TGTGCCAGCAGCTTGGCCATGTCGAATGAGCAGTTCTTC. The whole variable domain, remainder taken from reference TRBV5-6 and TRBJ2-1, is DAGVTQSPTHLIKTRGQQVTLRCSPKSGHDTVSWYQQALGQGPQFIFQYYEEEERQRGNFPDRFSGHQFPNYSSELNVNALLLGDSALYLCASSLAMSNEQFFGPGTRLTVL.

This clonotype has a handful of counts. V is TRBV20-1 and J is TRBJ2-3; maybe TRBD2 (6 bases). Germline V gene data show CDR1 as DFQATT and CDR2 as SNEGSKA (reference sequence). The CDR3 runs to 16 residues. V shed 5 bases and J shed 7 bases, with 25 bases lying between them. CDR3 amino acids: CSAFLRDGGFAHTQYF. CDR3 nucleotide sequence: TGCAGTGCTTTCCTTCGAGACGGGGGATTCGCGCATACGCAGTATTTT.

This clonotype turned up a few times. This chain joins TRBV19 and TRBJ1-5; unclear D gene. Deletions cut 7 bases from V and 0 bases from J, with 10 bases between. CDR1 is LNHDA and CDR2 is SQIVND in the germline V gene (reference sequence). This CDR3 is 14 amino acids long. The CDR3 region has the DNA TGTGCCAGTAAAGGCAGAGATAGCAATCAGCCCCAGCATTTT. It translates to CASKGRDSNQPQHF. The full variable domain, its missing parts supplied by reference TRBV19 and TRBJ1-5, is DGGITQSPKYLFRKEGQNVTLSCEQNLNHDAMYWYRQDPGQGLRLIYYSQIVNDFQKGDIAEGYSVSREKKESFPLTVTSAQKNPTAFYLCASKGRDSNQPQHFGDGTRLSIL.

This clonotype rates as medium-sized. The chain has TRBV7-2 and TRBJ2-7, with 7 bases lining up with TRBD1. There are 14 residues in the CDR3. V was clipped by 3 bases and J by 6 bases; unmatched bases: 8. Germline V CDR1 and CDR2: SGHTA, FQGNSA. Here the CDR3 reads CASSLGRGPVEQYF. The DNA of the CDR3 is TGTGCCAGCAGCTTGGGTAGGGGGCCGGTCGAGCAGTACTTC.

This clonotype appeared a few times. The chain couples TRBV19 to TRBJ2-2; no clear D gene. Trimming left V 4 bases short and J 3 bases short, with 9 bases between. Looked up from germline, CDR1 is LNHDA and CDR2 is SQIVND (reference sequence). The CDR3 is 14 residues long. CDR3 sequence: CASSTGGDTGELFF. The CDR3 nucleotides read TGTGCCAGTAGTACCGGTGGGGACACCGGGGAGCTGTTTTTT.

This clonotype was counted between two and nine times. The chain links TRBV7-7 to TRBJ2-3; a weak D match, TRBD2 (6 bases). CDR3 size: 15 residues. The V and J ends lost 5 bases and 1 base respectively, with 13 bases between them. CDR1 is SSHAT and CDR2 is FNYEAQ in the germline V gene (reference sequence). The CDR3 protein is CASSRGGFRTDTQYF. The CDR3 DNA is TGTGCCAGCAGCCGTGGAGGGTTCCGCACAGATACGCAGTATTTT.